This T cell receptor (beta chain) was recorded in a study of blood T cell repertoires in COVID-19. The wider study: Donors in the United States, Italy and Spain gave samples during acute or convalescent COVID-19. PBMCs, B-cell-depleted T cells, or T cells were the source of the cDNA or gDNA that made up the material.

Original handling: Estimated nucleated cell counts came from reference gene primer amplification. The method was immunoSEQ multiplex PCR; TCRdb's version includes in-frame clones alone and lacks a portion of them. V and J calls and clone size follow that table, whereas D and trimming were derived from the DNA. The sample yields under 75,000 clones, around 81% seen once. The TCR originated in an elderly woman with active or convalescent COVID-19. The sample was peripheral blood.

The CDR3 spells CASSSIDRTWGYTF. The CDR3, as DNA: TGTGCCAGCAGTTCGATTGACAGGACTTGGGGCTACACCTTC. This chain connects TRBV28 to TRBJ1-2; D perhaps matches TRBD1 (6 bases). This CDR3 has 14 residues. The germline V gene encodes CDR1 MDHEN and CDR2 SYDVKM. The V end lost 4 bases, the J end lost 8 bases, and 17 bases lay between the germline ends.